This T cell receptor beta chain was observed in a study of blood T cell repertoires in COVID-19. In the authors' workflow: How many nucleated cells were present was estimated from reference gene primer amplification. Profiling relied on immunoSEQ multiplex PCR, and the TCRdb table lists in-frame clones only, not all of them. Clonal size and the V and J genes are those of that table, whereas D and trimming came from the DNA. The sample has 220,000 or so clones; 80% to 90% are singletons. This clone was seen only a few times. Trimming stripped 6 bases from V and 4 bases from J, with 19 bases between. Per germline, CDR1 LNHDA and CDR2 SQIVND (reference sequence). This CDR3 comprises 16 residues.

This clonotype originated in a man aged 50-59 years who had been exposed to COVID-19. The V call is TRBV19, the J call TRBJ1-5; D possibly corresponds to TRBD1 (5 bases). Input material: PBMCs or T cells enriched from blood (not recorded which). The CDR3 is CASSVIPGQKNQPQHF. DNA of the CDR3: TGTGCCAGTAGCGTCATCCCTGGACAAAAGAATCAGCCCCAGCATTTT.